Each of the 20 T cell receptor beta chains below was sequenced from the same sample in a study of blood T cell repertoires in COVID-19. TCRdb's copy holds only in-frame clones and misses some; the assay was immunoSEQ multiplex PCR. The sample lists approximately 300,000 clones, about nine tenths occurring once. Sample: PBMCs or T cells enriched from blood (not recorded which). These receptors originate from a man aged 60 to 75 who had recovered from COVID-19.

The chain joins TRBV7-3 to TRBJ1-2; D not resolved. V gave up 4 bases and J gave up 8 bases, with 17 bases separating them. CDR1 and CDR2 from the germline V gene are SGHTA and FQGTGA. The CDR3 covers 14 residues. CDR3 DNA: TGTGCCAGCAGCTCTCGACATGGACTAGGGGGCTACACCTTC. It codes for CASSSRHGLGGYTF.

Turning to this clone: The sample holds other DNA sequences that translate to the same CDR3. The chain carries TRBV2 and TRBJ2-5, with 10 bases aligning to TRBD1. The V segment lost 8 bases and the J segment 5 bases; nucleotides outside the gene matches: 5. This CDR3 is 13 amino acids long. In germline, CDR1 is SNHLY, CDR2 FYNNEI. CDR3 DNA: TGTGCCAGCGCGGGGACAGGGGAGGAGACCCAGTACTTC. It translates to CASAGTGEETQYF.

This clone was recorded only once. V usage is TRBV27 and J usage is TRBJ2-3; 14 bases map to TRBD2. V lost 5 bases to trimming and J lost 5 bases; unmatched junction nucleotides: 6. Germline CDR1 and CDR2: MNHEY and SMNVEV (reference sequence). The CDR3 loop spans 16 amino acids. The CDR3 spells CASSPAGLAGGDTQYF. The CDR3 region has the DNA TGTGCCAGCAGTCCAGCAGGACTAGCGGGAGGAGATACGCAGTATTTT.

The CDR3 coding sequence is TGTGCCAGCAGCCTCGCTTTAGGGCAGGGGGACACTGAAGCTTTCTTT. This encodes CASSLALGQGDTEAFF. The rearrangement uses TRBV13 and TRBJ1-1; 7 bases line up with TRBD1. Germline V gene data show CDR1 as PRHDT and CDR2 as FYEKMQ (reference sequence). The CDR3 has 16 residues. Germline trimming cut 5 bases from V and 3 bases from J; bases unmatched to any gene: 12. The complete variable domain, with remaining parts taken from reference TRBV13 and TRBJ1-1, reads AAGVIQSPRHLIKEKRETATLKCYPIPRHDTVYWYQQGPGQDPQFLISFYEKMQSDKGSIPDRFSAQQFSDYHSELNMSSLELGDSALYFCASSLALGQGDTEAFFGQGTRLTVV.

The chain has TRBV5-1 and TRBJ2-1, with 13 positions matching TRBD2. Germline CDR1 SGHRS, CDR2 YFSETQ. The CDR3 sequence is 15 residues long. The trim removed 7 bases at V and 1 base at J, leaving 2 bases unmatched. DNA for the CDR3: TGCGCCAGCTGGACTAGCGGGGGTTCCTACAATGAGCAGTTCTTC. Its protein product is CASWTSGGSYNEQFF.

The chain joins TRBV27 to TRBJ1-1, with 7 positions matching TRBD1. CDR3 length equals 14 residues. The germline V gene has CDR1 MNHEY and CDR2 SMNVEV (reference sequence). V lost 5 bases, J lost 4 bases, and 7 bases stayed unmatched. CDR3 sequence: CASSPGDRPTEAFF. CDR3 bases: TGTGCCAGCAGTCCGGGGGACAGACCCACTGAAGCTTTCTTT.

The rearrangement uses TRBV4-3 and TRBJ2-7; 7 bases agree with TRBD2. From germline, CDR1 is LGHNA and CDR2 YSLEER. The CDR3 is 16 residues long. The trim removed 0 bases at V and 4 bases at J, leaving 9 bases unmatched. CDR3 loop: CASSQDGSGKRYEQYF. The CDR3, as DNA: TGCGCCAGCAGCCAAGATGGGAGCGGGAAGAGGTACGAGCAGTACTTC.

The chain uses TRBV6-1 and TRBJ1-4; TRBD1 aligns across 9 bases. Germline V gene lookup returns CDR1 MNHNS and CDR2 SASEGT. The trim removed 0 bases at V and 7 bases at J, leaving 6 bases unmatched. The CDR3 has 16 amino acids. The CDR3: CASSEAGTGWAEKLFF. CDR3 sequence (DNA): TGTGCCAGCAGTGAAGCCGGGACAGGGTGGGCTGAAAAACTGTTTTTT.

The genes are TRBV18 and TRBJ1-2, with D unresolved. Deletions cut 0 bases from V and 8 bases from J, with 16 bases between. The CDR3 contains 15 residues. Germline V gene sequence: CDR1 KGHSH, CDR2 LQKENI. CDR3 sequence (DNA): TGTGCCAGCTCACCACCGGGCCACCAACCCTCCGGCTACACCTTC. Protein: CASSPPGHQPSGYTF.

V and J are TRBV2 and TRBJ1-1, with no clear D. Per the germline V gene, CDR1 is SNHLY and CDR2 is FYNNEI. The CDR3 covers 12 residues. V lost 6 bases and J 1 base, leaving 6 bases between the germline ends. As DNA, the CDR3 is TGTGCCAGCAGAGCCGGGAACACTGAAGCTTTCTTT. This codes for CASRAGNTEAFF.

This chain uses TRBV5-1 with TRBJ1-5; D remains unclear. The V end was cut by 4 bases, the J end by 1 base, with 12 bases between. From germline, CDR1 is SGHRS and CDR2 YFSETQ. CDR3 length: 15 amino acids. CDR3 sequence: CASSLGPDSNQPQHF. The CDR3, as DNA: TGCGCCAGCAGCCTTGGGCCTGACAGCAATCAGCCCCAGCATTTT.

This chain links TRBV5-4 with TRBJ1-2, with 7 bases identical to TRBD1. Losses at the gene ends were 3 bases for V and 6 bases for J; bases not matched to a gene: 5. In germline, CDR1 is SGHNT, CDR2 YYREEE (reference sequence). The CDR3 sequence is 13 residues long. CDR3 coding DNA: TGTGCCAGCAGCTCCGACAGGGACGATGGCTACACCTTC. It specifies CASSSDRDDGYTF.

The sample holds a few counts of this clone. The V call is TRBV9, the J call TRBJ1-1; D may be TRBD1 (5 bases). From germline, CDR1 is SGDLS and CDR2 YYNGEE. Trimming removed 3 bases at V and 4 bases at J, with 16 bases between. The CDR3 length is 15 residues. CDR3: CASSAGGADTTEAFF. The CDR3 DNA is TGTGCCAGCAGCGCAGGAGGGGCGGACACCACTGAAGCTTTCTTT.

The rearrangement joins TRBV5-1 to TRBJ1-4; the D gene is possibly TRBD1 (5 bases). Trimming pared 0 bases from V and 5 bases from J, leaving 11 bases between. Germline CDR1 is SGHRS and CDR2 is YFSETQ. The CDR3 extends over 15 amino acids. CDR3 in DNA: TGCGCCAGCAGCTTGGCCCCCAACAGGAATGAAAAACTGTTTTTT. Amino acid sequence: CASSLAPNRNEKLFF.

The chain uses TRBV30 and TRBJ2-7, with D tentatively TRBD2 (6 bases). The germline V gene has CDR1 GTSNPN and CDR2 SVGIG (reference sequence). The CDR3 is made up of 13 amino acids. Trimming cost V 5 bases and J 3 bases, with 14 bases left between them. CDR3 bases: TGTGCCTGGGGTCCGGACTACATCTACGAGCAGTACTTC. Translated, it gives CAWGPDYIYEQYF.

This chain links TRBV3-1 (or the pseudogene TRBV3-2) with TRBJ2-7; D perhaps matches TRBD2 (5 bases). This CDR3 comprises 15 residues. Germline CDR1 is LGHDT and CDR2 is YNNKEL (reference sequence). Trimming cost V 1 base and J 7 bases, with 17 bases left between them. CDR3 region: CASSQVWRQDLEQYF. In nucleotides, the CDR3 is TGTGCCAGCAGCCAAGTATGGAGGCAGGACTTGGAGCAGTACTTC.

CDR3 in DNA: TGTGCCAGCAGCCAAGATCTGACTAGCGGGAGTTTCTACGAGCAGTACTTC. Translation gives CASSQDLTSGSFYEQYF. V and J are TRBV4-2 and TRBJ2-7; 12 nucleotides align to TRBD2. With V trimmed by 0 bases and J by 3 bases, 6 bases remained unmatched. CDR1 and CDR2 from the germline V gene are LGHNA and YNFKEQ. There are 17 residues in the CDR3.

This clone was seen more than once but under ten times. The rearrangement uses TRBV2 and TRBJ1-1; perhaps TRBD1 as D (6 bases). V was clipped by 6 bases and J by 4 bases, with 15 bases between them. The CDR3 runs to 14 residues. Germline V gene lookup returns CDR1 SNHLY and CDR2 FYNNEI. The CDR3 DNA reads as TGTGCCAGCAGCAGCCGGGACACGATCACTGAAGCTTTCTTT. Translating it yields CASSSRDTITEAFF.

The chain links TRBV3-1 (or the pseudogene TRBV3-2) to TRBJ2-1, with TRBD2 matching over 8 bases. The CDR3 has 15 residues. CDR1 is LGHDT and CDR2 is YNNKEL in the germline V gene (reference sequence). Losses at the gene ends were 2 bases for V and 8 bases for J; bases not matched to a gene: 8. The CDR3, as DNA: TGTGCCAGCAGCCAACTCGCGGGAGGTCGGGATGAGCAGTTCTTC. Translated, it gives CASSQLAGGRDEQFF.

The V and J genes are TRBV12-3 or TRBV12-4 and TRBJ1-1; D unresolved. This CDR3 contains 12 residues. Trimming removed 0 bases at V and 5 bases at J, with 4 bases between. The CDR3 DNA follows: TGTGCCAGCAGTTTAGCCGTTACTGAAGCTTTCTTT. This sequence encodes CASSLAVTEAFF.